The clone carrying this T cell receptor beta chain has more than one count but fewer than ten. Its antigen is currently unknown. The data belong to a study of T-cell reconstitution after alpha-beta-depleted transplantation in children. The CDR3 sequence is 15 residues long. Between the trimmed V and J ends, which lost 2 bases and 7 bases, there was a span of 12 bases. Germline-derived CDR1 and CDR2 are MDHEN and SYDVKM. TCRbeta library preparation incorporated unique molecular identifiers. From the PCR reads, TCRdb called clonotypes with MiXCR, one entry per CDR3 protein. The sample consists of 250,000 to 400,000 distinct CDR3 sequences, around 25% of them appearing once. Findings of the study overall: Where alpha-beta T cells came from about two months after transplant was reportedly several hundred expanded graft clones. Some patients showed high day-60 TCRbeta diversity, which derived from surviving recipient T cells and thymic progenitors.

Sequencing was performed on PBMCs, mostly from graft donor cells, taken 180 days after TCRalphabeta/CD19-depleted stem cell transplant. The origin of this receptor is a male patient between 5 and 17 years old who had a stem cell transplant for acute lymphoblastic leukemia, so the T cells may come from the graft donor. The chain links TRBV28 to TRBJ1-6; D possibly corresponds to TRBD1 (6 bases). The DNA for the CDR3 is TGTGCCAGCAGTTTACCCGCAGGGGTGAATTCACCCCTCCACTTT. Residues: CASSLPAGVNSPLHF.